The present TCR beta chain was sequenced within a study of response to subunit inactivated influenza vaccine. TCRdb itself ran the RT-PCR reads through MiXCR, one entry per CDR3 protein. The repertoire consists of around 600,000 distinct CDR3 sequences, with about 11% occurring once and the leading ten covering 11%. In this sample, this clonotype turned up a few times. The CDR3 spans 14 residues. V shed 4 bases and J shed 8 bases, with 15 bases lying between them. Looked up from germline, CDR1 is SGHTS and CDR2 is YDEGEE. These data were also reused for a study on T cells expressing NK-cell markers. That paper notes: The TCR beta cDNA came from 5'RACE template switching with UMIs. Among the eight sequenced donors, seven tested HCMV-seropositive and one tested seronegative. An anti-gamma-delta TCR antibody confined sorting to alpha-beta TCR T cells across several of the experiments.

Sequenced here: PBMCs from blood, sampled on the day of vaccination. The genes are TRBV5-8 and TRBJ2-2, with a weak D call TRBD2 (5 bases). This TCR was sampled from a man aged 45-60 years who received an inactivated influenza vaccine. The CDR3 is CASSLEVRWGELFF. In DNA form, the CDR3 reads TGTGCCAGCAGCCTGGAGGTTCGATGGGGGGAGCTGTTTTTT.